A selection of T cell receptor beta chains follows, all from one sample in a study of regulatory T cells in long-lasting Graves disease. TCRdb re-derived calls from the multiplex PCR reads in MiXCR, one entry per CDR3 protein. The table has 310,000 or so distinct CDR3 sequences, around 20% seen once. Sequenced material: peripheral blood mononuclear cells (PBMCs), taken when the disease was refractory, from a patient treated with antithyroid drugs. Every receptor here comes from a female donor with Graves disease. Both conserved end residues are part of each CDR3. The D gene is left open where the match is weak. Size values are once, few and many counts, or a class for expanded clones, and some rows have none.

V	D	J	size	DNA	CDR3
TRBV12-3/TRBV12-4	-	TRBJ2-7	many	TGTGCCAGCACCCCGGGGAGGCGGACCTACGAGCAGTACTTC	CASTPGRRTYEQYF
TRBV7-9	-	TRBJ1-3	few	TGTGCCAGCAGCTTAGGACACGCCAGTTATGGGAACACCATATATTTT	CASSLGHASYGNTIYF
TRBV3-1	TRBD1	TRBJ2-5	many	TGTGCCAGCAGCTCCCGGACAGGCTTAGAGACCCAGTACTTC	CASSSRTGLETQYF
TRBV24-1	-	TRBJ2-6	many	TGTGCCACCAGTGACCCACGGTCTGGGGCCAACGTCCTGACTTTC	CATSDPRSGANVLTF
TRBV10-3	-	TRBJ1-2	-	TGTGCCATCTCACGAGAGACGGGGGATGAAGACTATGGCTACACCTTC	CAISRETGDEDYGYTF
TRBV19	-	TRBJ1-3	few	TGTGCCAGTAGTTCTTCGACAGTGGGAAACACCATATATTTT	CASSSSTVGNTIYF
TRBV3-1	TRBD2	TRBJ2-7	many	TGTGCCAGCAGCCAAGGACTAGCGGGAGCCTCCTACGAGCAGTACTTC	CASSQGLAGASYEQYF
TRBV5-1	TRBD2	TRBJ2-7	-	TGCGCCAGCAGCAGAGGACTAGCGGGGGGTTCGGCTTACGAGCAGTACTTC	CASSRGLAGGSAYEQYF
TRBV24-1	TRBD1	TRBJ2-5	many	TGTGCCACCAGTGAGTCCGGACAGGGAAATCTAGAGACCCAGTACTTC	CATSESGQGNLETQYF
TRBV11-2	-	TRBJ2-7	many	TGTGCCAGCAGTAAAGGGAAGGGGCCCTACGAGCAGTACTTC	CASSKGKGPYEQYF
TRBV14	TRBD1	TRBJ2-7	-	TGTGCCAGCAGCCAAGTTCCACATACTCGGGACAGGGGTTTCACCTACGAGCAGTACTTC	CASSQVPHTRDRGFTYEQYF
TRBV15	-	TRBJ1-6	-	TGTGCCACCAGCAGAGATCCCGAAGGGATCTATAATTCACCCCTCCACTTT	CATSRDPEGIYNSPLHF
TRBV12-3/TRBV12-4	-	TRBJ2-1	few	TGTGCCAGCAGTTTAGTCCCTGCAGGGGCCGACAATGAGCAGTTCTTC	CASSLVPAGADNEQFF
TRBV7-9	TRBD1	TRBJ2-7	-	TGTGCCAGCAGCAAACCGGGACAGCCCTACGAGCAGTACTTC	CASSKPGQPYEQYF
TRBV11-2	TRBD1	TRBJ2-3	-	TGTGCCAGCAGCTTCAGGCAGGGGGCCTCTTTGAATTTT	CASSFRQGASLNF
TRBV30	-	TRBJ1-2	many	TGTGCCTGGAGTGAACAGGGAGAAAGCTACACCTTC	CAWSEQGESYTF
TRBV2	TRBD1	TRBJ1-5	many	TGTGCCACCAATAGACAGGGCCCTAATCAGCCCCAGCATTTT	CATNRQGPNQPQHF
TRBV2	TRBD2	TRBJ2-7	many	TGTGCCAGCAGCCCCAGCGGGGGCGGGATCTACGAGCAGTACTTC	CASSPSGGGIYEQYF
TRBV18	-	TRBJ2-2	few	TGTGCCAGCTCACCTTTACCGGTCACCGGGGAGCTGTTTTTT	CASSPLPVTGELFF
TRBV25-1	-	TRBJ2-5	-	TGTGCCAGCGGTTCGGGCGAGACCCAGTACTTC	CASGSGETQYF
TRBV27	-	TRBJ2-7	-	TGTGCCAGCAGTTTCGACAGGACTCACATGTGGGAGCAGTACTTC	CASSFDRTHMWEQYF
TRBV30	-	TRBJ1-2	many	TGTGCCTGGAGTCCCCACTATGGCTACACCTTC	CAWSPHYGYTF
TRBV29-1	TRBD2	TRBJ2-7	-	TGCAGCACGGGGGGGCGGGCTCACAGCTCCTACGAGCAGTACTTC	CSTGGRAHSSYEQYF
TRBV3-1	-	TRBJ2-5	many	TGTGCCAGCACAAACCAGGGGTGGACCCAGTACTTC	CASTNQGWTQYF
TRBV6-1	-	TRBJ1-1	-	TGTGCCAGCAGTGAAGCGCGGGTTACTGGAGCTTTCTTT	CASSEARVTGAFF
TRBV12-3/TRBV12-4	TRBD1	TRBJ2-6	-	TGTGCCAGCAGACCGGGACAGGGGGCTAGTGGGGCCAACGTCCTGACTTTC	CASRPGQGASGANVLTF
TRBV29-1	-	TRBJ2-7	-	TGCAGCGGAACAGACTTGGCCTACGAGCAGTACTTC	CSGTDLAYEQYF
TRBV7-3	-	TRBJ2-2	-	TGTGCCACCAGTGACCCCCGGCAGGGCAACACCGGGGAGCTGTTTTTT	CATSDPRQGNTGELFF
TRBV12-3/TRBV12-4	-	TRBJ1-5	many	TGTGCCAGCAGTTTCGGGGGCCTGAGTCAGCCCCAGCATTTT	CASSFGGLSQPQHF
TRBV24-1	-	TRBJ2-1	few	TGTGCCACCAGTGATTTGCGTACCCTTTACAATGAGCAGTTCTTC	CATSDLRTLYNEQFF
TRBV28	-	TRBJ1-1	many	TGTGCCAGCAGTCTTCCGGGGTGGAAATCAAACACTGAAGCTTTCTTT	CASSLPGWKSNTEAFF
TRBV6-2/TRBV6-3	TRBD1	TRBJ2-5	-	TGTGCCAGCAGTTACGGGACAGAGGTACAAGAGACCCAGTACTTC	CASSYGTEVQETQYF
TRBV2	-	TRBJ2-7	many	TGTGCCAGCCTGGTCGGGGCCGCCGCCTACGAGCAGTACTTC	CASLVGAAAYEQYF
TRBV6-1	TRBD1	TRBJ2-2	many	TGTGCCAGCCCGCCCGACAGGGGGATCACCGGGGAGCTGTTTTTT	CASPPDRGITGELFF
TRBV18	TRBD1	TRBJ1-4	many	TGTGCCAGCTGCAGGGGGCCGGATGAAAAACTGTTTTTT	CASCRGPDEKLFF
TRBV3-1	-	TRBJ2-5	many	TGTGCCAGCAACCGTGGACGGACGATCGAGACCCAGTACTTC	CASNRGRTIETQYF
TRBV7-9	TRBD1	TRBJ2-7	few	TGTGCCAGCAGCTTAGGCAGGGGGCGCATATACGAGCAGTACTTC	CASSLGRGRIYEQYF
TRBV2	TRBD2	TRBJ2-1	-	TGTGCCAGCAGTTCACTAGCGGGGGGTGAGCAGTTCTTC	CASSSLAGGEQFF
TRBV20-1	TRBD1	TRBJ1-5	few	TGCAGTGCTAGAGAGCCGGGACAGGGGGCTCGGCCCCAGCATTTT	CSAREPGQGARPQHF
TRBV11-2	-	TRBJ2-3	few	TGTGCCAGCAGCGACCGATGGGGCACAGATACGCAGTATTTT	CASSDRWGTDTQYF
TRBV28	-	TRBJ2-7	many	TGTGCCAGCAATGAACGCACAGGGAATTCCCTCTACGAGCAGTACTTC	CASNERTGNSLYEQYF
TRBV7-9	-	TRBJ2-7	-	TGTGCCAGCAGCTCAAGTACTGGGAAATGGGCATACGAGCAGTACTTC	CASSSSTGKWAYEQYF
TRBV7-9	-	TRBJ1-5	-	TGTGCCAGCAGCTTAGGGGGAGCCAGGGGCCCACGAAATCAGCCCCAGCATTTT	CASSLGGARGPRNQPQHF
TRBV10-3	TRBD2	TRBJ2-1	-	TGTGCCATCAGTGAAGGCAGCGGGAGGGGCAATGAGCAGTTCTTC	CAISEGSGRGNEQFF
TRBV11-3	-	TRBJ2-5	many	TGTGCCAGCAGCTTCTACCCTGAGGGCCCAGAGACCCAGTACTTC	CASSFYPEGPETQYF
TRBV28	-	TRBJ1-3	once	TGTGCCAGCAGTGCAGACGGAAACACCATATATTTT	CASSADGNTIYF
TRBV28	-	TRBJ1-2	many	TGTGCCAGCAGTTTTAGCGGGGGGGTTCGAGGCTACACCTTC	CASSFSGGVRGYTF
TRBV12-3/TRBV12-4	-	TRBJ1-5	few	TGTGCCAGCAGTTTACTGTCGGGGGATCAGCCCCAGCATTTT	CASSLLSGDQPQHF
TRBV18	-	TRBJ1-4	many	TGTGCCAGCTCACCTCGGACAGACGAAAAACTGTTTTTT	CASSPRTDEKLFF
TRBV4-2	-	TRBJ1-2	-	TGTGCCAGCAGCCAAGCCCCAGGGGCGGACTATGGCTACACCTTC	CASSQAPGADYGYTF
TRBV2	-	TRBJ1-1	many	TGTGCCAGCAGGCGGGGGTACGCTGAAGCTTTCTTT	CASRRGYAEAFF
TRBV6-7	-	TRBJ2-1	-	TGTGCCAGCAGTTACTCGAGTAAGGGGCGCCTAAGCTCCTACAATGAGCAGTTCTTC	CASSYSSKGRLSSYNEQFF
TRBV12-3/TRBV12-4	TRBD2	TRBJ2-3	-	TGTGCCAGCAGTTCACCCCGGCTAGCGGGGGACACAGATACGCAGTATTTT	CASSSPRLAGDTDTQYF
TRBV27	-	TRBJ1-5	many	TGTGCCAGCGGGGGGAACCAGCCCCAGCATTTT	CASGGNQPQHF
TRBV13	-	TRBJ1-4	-	TGTGCCAGCAGCTTAGGGGGCGGCCCTGGGTATGAAAAACTGTTTTTT	CASSLGGGPGYEKLFF
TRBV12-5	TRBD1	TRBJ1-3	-	TGTGCTAGTGGTTTGGGTGGGACAGGTAGCTCTGGAAACACCATATATTTT	CASGLGGTGSSGNTIYF